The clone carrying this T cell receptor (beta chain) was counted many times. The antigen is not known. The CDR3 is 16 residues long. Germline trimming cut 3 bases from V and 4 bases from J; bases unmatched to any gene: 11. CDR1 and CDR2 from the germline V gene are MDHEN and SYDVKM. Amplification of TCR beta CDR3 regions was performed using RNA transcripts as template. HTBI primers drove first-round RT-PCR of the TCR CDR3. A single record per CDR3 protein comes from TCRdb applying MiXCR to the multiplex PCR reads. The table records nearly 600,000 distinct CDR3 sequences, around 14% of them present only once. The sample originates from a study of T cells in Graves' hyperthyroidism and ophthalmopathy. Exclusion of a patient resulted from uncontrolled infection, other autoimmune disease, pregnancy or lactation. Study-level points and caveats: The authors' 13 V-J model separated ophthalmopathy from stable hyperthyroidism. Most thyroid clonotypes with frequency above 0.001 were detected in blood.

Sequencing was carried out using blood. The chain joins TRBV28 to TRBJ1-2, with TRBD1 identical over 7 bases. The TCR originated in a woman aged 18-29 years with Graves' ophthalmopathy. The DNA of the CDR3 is TGTGCCAGCAGTTTGAATCCGGGACAGCAGTTCTATGGCTACACCTTC. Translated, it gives CASSLNPGQQFYGYTF.